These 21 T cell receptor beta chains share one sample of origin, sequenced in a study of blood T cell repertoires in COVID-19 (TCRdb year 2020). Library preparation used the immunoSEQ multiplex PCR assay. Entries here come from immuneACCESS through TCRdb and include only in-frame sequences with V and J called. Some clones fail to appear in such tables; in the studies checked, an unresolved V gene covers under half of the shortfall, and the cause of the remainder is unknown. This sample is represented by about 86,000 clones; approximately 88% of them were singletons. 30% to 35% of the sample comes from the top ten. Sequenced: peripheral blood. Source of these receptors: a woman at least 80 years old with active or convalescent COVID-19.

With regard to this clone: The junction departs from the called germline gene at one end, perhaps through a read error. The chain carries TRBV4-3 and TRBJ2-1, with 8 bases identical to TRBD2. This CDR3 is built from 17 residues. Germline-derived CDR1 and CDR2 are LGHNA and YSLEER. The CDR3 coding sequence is TGCGCCAGCAGCCAGGCTCCCTCCGGGGGGGCCTATAATGAGCAGTTCTTC. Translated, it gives CASSQAPSGGAYNEQFF.

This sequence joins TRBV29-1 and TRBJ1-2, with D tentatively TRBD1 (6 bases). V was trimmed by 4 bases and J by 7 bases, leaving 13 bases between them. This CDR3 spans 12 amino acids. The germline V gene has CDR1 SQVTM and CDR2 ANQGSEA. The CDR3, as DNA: TGCAGCGTTGCCCAAGGGGGAAGTGGCTACACCTTC. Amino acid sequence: CSVAQGGSGYTF.

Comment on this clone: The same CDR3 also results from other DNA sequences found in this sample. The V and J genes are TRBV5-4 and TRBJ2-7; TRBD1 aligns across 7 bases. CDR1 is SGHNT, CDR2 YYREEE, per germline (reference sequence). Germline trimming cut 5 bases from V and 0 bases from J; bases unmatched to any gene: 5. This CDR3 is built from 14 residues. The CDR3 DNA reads TGTGCCAGCAGTTGGGACAGTAGCTCCTACGAGCAGTACTTC. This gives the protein CASSWDSSSYEQYF.

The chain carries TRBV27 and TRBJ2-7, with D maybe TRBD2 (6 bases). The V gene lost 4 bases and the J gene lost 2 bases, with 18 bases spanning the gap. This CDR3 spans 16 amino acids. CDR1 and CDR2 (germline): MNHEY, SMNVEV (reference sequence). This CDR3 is CASSSSPRGGTYEQYF. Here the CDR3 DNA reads TGTGCCAGCAGTTCATCCCCCCGTGGGGGGACCTACGAGCAGTACTTC.

CDR3 in DNA: TGTGCCAGCAGTCCCTGGGAGAGGGCCTACAATGAGCAGTTCTTC. Translation: CASSPWERAYNEQFF. This sequence joins TRBV7-3 and TRBJ2-1; tentative D call: TRBD2 (5 bases). The CDR3 extends over 15 amino acids. With 6 bases removed from V and 2 bases from J, the gap between germline ends came to 14 bases. Germline-derived CDR1 and CDR2 are SGHTA and FQGTGA. Complete variable domain (other parts from reference TRBV7-3 and TRBJ2-1): GAGVSQTPSNKVTEKGKYVELRCDPISGHTALYWYRQSLGQGPEFLIYFQGTGAADDSGLPNDRFFAVRPEGSVSTLKIQRTERGDSAVYLCASSPWERAYNEQFFGPGTRLTVL.

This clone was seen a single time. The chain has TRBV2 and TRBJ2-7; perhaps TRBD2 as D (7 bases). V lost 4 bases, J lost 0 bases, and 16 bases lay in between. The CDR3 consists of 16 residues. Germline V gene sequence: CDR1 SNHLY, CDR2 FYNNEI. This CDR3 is CASSVAGAVLSYEQYF. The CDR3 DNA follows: TGTGCCAGCAGTGTGGCGGGGGCAGTTCTCTCCTACGAGCAGTACTTC.

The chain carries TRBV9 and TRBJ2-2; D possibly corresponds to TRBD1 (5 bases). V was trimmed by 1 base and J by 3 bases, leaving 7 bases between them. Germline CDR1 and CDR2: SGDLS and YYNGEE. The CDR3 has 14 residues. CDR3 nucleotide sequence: TGTGCCAGCAGCGTAATAGGGGACACCGGGGAGCTGTTTTTT. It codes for CASSVIGDTGELFF.

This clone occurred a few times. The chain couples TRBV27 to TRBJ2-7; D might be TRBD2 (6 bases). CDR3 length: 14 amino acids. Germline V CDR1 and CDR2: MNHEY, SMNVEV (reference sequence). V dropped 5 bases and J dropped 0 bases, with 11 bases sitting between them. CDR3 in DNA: TGTGCCAGCAGTCCCCGCGGGGCCTCCTACGAGCAGTACTTC. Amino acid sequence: CASSPRGASYEQYF.

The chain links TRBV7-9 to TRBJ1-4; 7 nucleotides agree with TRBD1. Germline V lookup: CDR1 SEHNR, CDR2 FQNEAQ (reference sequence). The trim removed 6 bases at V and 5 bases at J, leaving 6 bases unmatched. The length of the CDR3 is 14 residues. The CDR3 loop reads CASRTGAENEKLFF. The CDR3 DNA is TGTGCCAGCAGAACAGGGGCGGAGAATGAAAAACTGTTTTTT.

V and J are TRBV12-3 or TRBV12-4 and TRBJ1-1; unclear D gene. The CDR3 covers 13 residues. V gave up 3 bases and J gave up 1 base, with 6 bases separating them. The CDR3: CASSFARNTEAFF. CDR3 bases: TGTGCCAGCAGTTTTGCCAGGAACACTGAAGCTTTCTTT.

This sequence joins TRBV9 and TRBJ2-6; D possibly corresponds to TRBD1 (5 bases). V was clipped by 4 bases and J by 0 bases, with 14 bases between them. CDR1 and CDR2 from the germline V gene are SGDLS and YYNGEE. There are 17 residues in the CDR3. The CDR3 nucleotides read TGTGCCAGCAGCATGAGTGGGGCCTTCTCTGGGGCCAACGTCCTGACTTTC. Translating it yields CASSMSGAFSGANVLTF.

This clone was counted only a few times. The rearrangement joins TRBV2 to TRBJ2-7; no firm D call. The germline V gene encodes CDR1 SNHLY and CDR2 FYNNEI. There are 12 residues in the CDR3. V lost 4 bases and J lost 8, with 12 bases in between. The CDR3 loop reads CASSVEVPKQYF. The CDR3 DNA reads TGTGCCAGCAGTGTAGAGGTCCCTAAGCAGTACTTC.

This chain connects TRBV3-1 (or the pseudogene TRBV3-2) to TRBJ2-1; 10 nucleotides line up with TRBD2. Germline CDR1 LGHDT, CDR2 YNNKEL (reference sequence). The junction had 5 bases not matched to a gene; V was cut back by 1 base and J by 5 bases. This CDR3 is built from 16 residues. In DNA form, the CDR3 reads TGTGCCAGCAGCCAAGGCAGGACTAGCGGTAACAATGAGCAGTTCTTC. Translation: CASSQGRTSGNNEQFF.

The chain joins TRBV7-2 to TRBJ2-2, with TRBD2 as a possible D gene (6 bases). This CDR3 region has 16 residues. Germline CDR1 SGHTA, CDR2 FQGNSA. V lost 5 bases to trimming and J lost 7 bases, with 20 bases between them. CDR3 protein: CASSTRREAGVGELFF. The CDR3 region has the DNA TGTGCCAGCAGCACTAGGAGGGAGGCTGGGGTCGGGGAGCTGTTTTTT.

CDR3 loop: CASKRGTGNQPQHF. The CDR3, as DNA: TGTGCCAGCAAAAGGGGGACAGGCAATCAGCCCCAGCATTTT. The chain couples TRBV6-5 to TRBJ1-5, with 7 positions matching TRBD1. The CDR3 covers 14 residues. V was clipped by 7 bases and J by 2 bases; unmatched bases: 5. Germline lookup yields CDR1 MNHEY and CDR2 SVGAGI.

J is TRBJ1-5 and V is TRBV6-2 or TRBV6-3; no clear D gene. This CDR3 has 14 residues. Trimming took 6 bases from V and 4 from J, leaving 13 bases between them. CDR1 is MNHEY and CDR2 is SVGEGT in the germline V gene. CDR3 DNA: TGTGCCAGCAGACCTACCCGCAGTAATCAGCCCCAGCATTTT. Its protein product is CASRPTRSNQPQHF.

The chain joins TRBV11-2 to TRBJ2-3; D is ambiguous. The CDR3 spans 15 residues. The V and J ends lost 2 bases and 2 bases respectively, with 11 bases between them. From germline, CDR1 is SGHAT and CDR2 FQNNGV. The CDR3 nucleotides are TGTGCCAGCAGCTTACGTGATCGGGTCACAGATACGCAGTATTTT. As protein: CASSLRDRVTDTQYF.

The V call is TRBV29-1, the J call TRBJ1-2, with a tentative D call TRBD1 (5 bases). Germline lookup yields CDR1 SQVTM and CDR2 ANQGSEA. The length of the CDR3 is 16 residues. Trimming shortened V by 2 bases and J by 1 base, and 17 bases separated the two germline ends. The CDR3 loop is CSVESVGEGFNYGYTF. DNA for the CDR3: TGCAGCGTTGAATCCGTAGGGGAGGGTTTTAACTATGGCTACACCTTC.

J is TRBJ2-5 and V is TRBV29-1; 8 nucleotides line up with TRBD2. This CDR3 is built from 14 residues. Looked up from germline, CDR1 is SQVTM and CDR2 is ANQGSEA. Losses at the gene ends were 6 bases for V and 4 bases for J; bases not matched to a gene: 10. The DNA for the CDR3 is TGCAGCGTCCCGACGGGGGGGAGAGTAGAGACCCAGTACTTC. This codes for CSVPTGGRVETQYF.

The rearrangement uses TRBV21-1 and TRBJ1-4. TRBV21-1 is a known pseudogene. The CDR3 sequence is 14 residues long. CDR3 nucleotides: TGTGCCAGCACCAAGCCTACAACTAATGAAAAACTGTTTTTT. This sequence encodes CASTKPTTNEKLFF.

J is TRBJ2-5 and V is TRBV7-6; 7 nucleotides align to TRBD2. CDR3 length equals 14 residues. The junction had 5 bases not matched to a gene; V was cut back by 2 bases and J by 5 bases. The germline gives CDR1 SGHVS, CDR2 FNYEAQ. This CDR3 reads CASSLNTGGETQYF. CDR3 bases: TGTGCCAGCAGCTTAAACACCGGGGGGGAGACCCAGTACTTC.